The 12 T cell receptor beta chains reported below all come from one sample, sequenced in a study of blood T cells in healthy people across ages. The authors ran a second PCR of roughly 6 to 12 cycles using a sample-barcoded 5' primer and a J-beta primer mix. TCRdb fed the 5' RACE reads into MiXCR, producing one record per CDR3 protein. The sample lists about 640,000 distinct CDR3 sequences, roughly three fifths occurring once. The source material was blood. Receptors were obtained from a man aged 55-75 years in good health.

The sample holds a few counts of this clonotype. The chain links TRBV4-2 to TRBJ1-4, with TRBD1 identical over 8 bases. The germline gives CDR1 LGHNA, CDR2 YNFKEQ. The CDR3 contains 15 residues. V was clipped by 3 bases and J by 4 bases; unmatched bases: 4. DNA for the CDR3: TGTGCCAGCAGCCAGCGACAGGGGATTAATGAAAAACTGTTTTTT. Translated: CASSQRQGINEKLFF.

This chain links TRBV2 with TRBJ2-6, with D perhaps being TRBD1 or TRBD2 (5 bases each). The CDR3 extends over 16 amino acids. CDR1 is SNHLY and CDR2 is FYNNEI in the germline V gene. Trimming removed 7 bases from V and 0 bases from J, with 13 bases in between. CDR3 sequence: CASTPGRNSGANVLTF. DNA of the CDR3: TGTGCCAGCACCCCGGGACGGAACTCTGGGGCCAACGTCCTGACTTTC.

There are a few counts of this clonotype. This chain joins TRBV7-2 and TRBJ2-7; 9 bases line up with TRBD1. Trimming took 5 bases from V and 3 from J; bases not matched to a gene: 8. The CDR3 covers 15 residues. Germline V lookup: CDR1 SGHTA, CDR2 FQGNSA. The DNA of the CDR3 is TGTGCCAGCAGCCACCCGGGGACAGGGAACTACGAGCAGTACTTC. Translation: CASSHPGTGNYEQYF.

This chain connects TRBV20-1 to TRBJ1-6, with D possibly being TRBD1 (5 bases). Germline CDR1 reads DFQATT; CDR2 reads SNEGSKA (reference sequence). This CDR3 is built from 12 residues. The V and J ends lost 0 bases and 12 bases respectively, with 9 bases between them. Written as DNA, the CDR3 is TGCAGTGCTAGAGATGGGGGGTTACCCCTCCACTTT. It encodes CSARDGGLPLHF.

The CDR3 here is CRPGSDRGNYGYTF. CDR3 bases: TGCAGGCCTGGATCGGACAGGGGCAACTATGGCTACACCTTC. The chain recombines TRBV20-1 with TRBJ1-2, with TRBD1 matching over 9 bases. There are 14 residues in the CDR3. CDR1 DFQATT and CDR2 SNEGSKA come from the germline V gene (reference sequence).

The rearrangement links TRBV2 to TRBJ1-5, with unresolved D. The germline gives CDR1 SNHLY, CDR2 FYNNEI. The CDR3 extends over 15 amino acids. V was shortened by 7 bases and J by 2 bases, with 15 bases between the two germline ends. CDR3 sequence: CASIQAVGGNQPQHF. CDR3 DNA: TGTGCCAGCATACAAGCTGTGGGAGGCAATCAGCCCCAGCATTTT.

This clonotype was counted a few times. The rearrangement joins TRBV28 to TRBJ2-5; perhaps TRBD2 as D (5 bases). Germline V gene data show CDR1 as MDHEN and CDR2 as SYDVKM. This CDR3 spans 16 amino acids. Trimming left V 10 bases short and J 5 bases short, with 26 bases between. The CDR3, as DNA: TGTGCCACCAAACCACCAGGAGGCCCCAAGGAGGAGACCCAGTACTTC. Amino acids: CATKPPGGPKEETQYF.

In its sample, this clonotype was seen a few times. The chain is built from TRBV5-1 and TRBJ2-5, with TRBD1 matching over 7 bases. The V and J ends lost 1 base and 0 bases, in that order; junction bases with no gene match: 3. CDR1 and CDR2 (germline): SGHRS, YFSETQ. This CDR3 region has 15 residues. The DNA of the CDR3 is TGCGCCAGCAGCTTGTGGGACAGTAACCAAGAGACCCAGTACTTC. Its protein is CASSLWDSNQETQYF.

The chain links TRBV2 to TRBJ1-2, with 8 nucleotides matching TRBD1. Germline V lookup: CDR1 SNHLY, CDR2 FYNNEI. After removal of 7 bases from V and 2 bases from J, the junction contained 6 bases not matched to a gene. The CDR3 runs 14 residues. The CDR3 sequence is CASKKGQGNYGYTF. In DNA form, the CDR3 reads TGTGCCAGCAAGAAAGGACAGGGAAACTATGGCTACACCTTC.

The sample holds one count of this clonotype. This may be a read error: a much more frequent sequence differs by one nucleotide. CDR3 residues: CAAGVRHEQYF. As DNA, the CDR3 is TGCGCAGCGGGGGTTCGCCATGAGCAGTACTTC. The genes are TRBV4-1 and TRBJ2-7; TRBD2 aligns across 8 bases. There are 11 residues in the CDR3. Germline V lookup: CDR1 MGHRA, CDR2 YSYEKL.

Points on this clonotype: With a much larger clone just one base away, this may be a read error. The chain links TRBV4-1 to TRBJ1-2; D possibly corresponds to TRBD1 (5 bases). Trimming cost V 1 base and J 7 bases, with 19 bases left between them. The CDR3 sequence is 16 residues long. In germline, CDR1 is MGHRA, CDR2 YSYEKL. The CDR3 DNA reads as TGCGCCAGCAGCCAAGGGGGTATCCGGGGGGATGCTGGCTACACCTTC. Translated, it gives CASSQGGIRGDAGYTF.

This clonotype was counted between two and nine times. The V and J genes are TRBV4-1 and TRBJ1-2, with D tentatively TRBD1 (6 bases). The CDR3 runs 15 residues. In germline, CDR1 is MGHRA, CDR2 YSYEKL. With 1 base removed from V and 2 bases from J, the gap between germline ends came to 11 bases. For the CDR3, the DNA is TGCGCCAGCAGCCAAGTTGGGGGGCCCAACTATGGCTACACCTTC. Translating it yields CASSQVGGPNYGYTF.